A single sample is the source of the 15 T cell receptor beta chains below, sequenced in a study of T cell repertoires in cytomegalovirus infection. TCRdb fed the reads into MiXCR, producing one record per CDR3 protein. The top ten hold approximately 71% of the sample, which has about 89,000 distinct CDR3 sequences, roughly 29% seen once. Their antigens are not known. Sequenced here: CD8+ T cells from cultured PBMCs, sampled from culture after CMV antigen stimulation. These TCRs come from a human donor in good health (CMV status not recorded). Some clones in this sample may be carry-over from other donors' samples.

The chain couples TRBV6-1 to TRBJ1-6; 7 nucleotides agree with TRBD1. The CDR3 is made up of 13 amino acids. The V and J ends lost 4 bases and 9 bases, in that order; junction bases with no gene match: 3. CDR1 is MNHNS and CDR2 is SASEGT in the germline V gene. This CDR3 reads CASSATGISPLHF. The CDR3 nucleotides are TGTGCCAGCAGTGCGACAGGGATTTCACCCCTCCACTTT.

This clonotype was picked up one time. V and J are TRBV2 and TRBJ2-7; D is possibly TRBD1 (6 bases). V dropped 7 bases and J dropped 2 bases, with 18 bases sitting between them. The V gene's germline CDR1 is SNHLY and CDR2 FYNNEI. The CDR3 extends over 15 amino acids. In nucleotides, the CDR3 is TGTGCCAGCACGCCCGAGACAGGACGCCCCTACGAGCAGTACTTC. It yields the protein CASTPETGRPYEQYF.

The chain uses TRBV14 and TRBJ2-3; D uncertain. Germline assignment: CDR1 SGHDN and CDR2 FVKESK. The CDR3 covers 12 residues. With 5 bases removed from V and 7 bases from J, the gap between germline ends came to 10 bases. CDR3 coding DNA: TGTGCCAGCAGCGACTTGGGGTATACGCAGTATTTT. Its protein is CASSDLGYTQYF.

The CDR3 here is CASYVGAGNEQFF. The CDR3 DNA reads TGTGCCTCTTACGTCGGAGCCGGCAATGAGCAGTTCTTC. The chain carries TRBV7-9 and TRBJ2-1, with D uncertain. V was cut by 11 bases and J by 6 bases, with 17 bases left in between. The germline V gene has CDR1 SEHNR and CDR2 FQNEAQ (reference sequence). The length of the CDR3 is 13 residues.

This clonotype was detected only a few times. V is TRBV28 and J is TRBJ2-5; no firm D call. This CDR3 region has 12 residues. V lost 6 bases to trimming and J lost 0 bases, with 5 bases between them. The germline V gene encodes CDR1 MDHEN and CDR2 SYDVKM. The CDR3 region is CASSHDQETQYF. The CDR3 nucleotides are TGTGCCAGCAGCCACGACCAAGAGACCCAGTACTTC.

This clonotype was counted between two and nine times. The chain is built from TRBV28 and TRBJ2-7; D gene ambiguous. V was cut by 7 bases and J by 5 bases, with 12 bases left in between. Germline V gene lookup returns CDR1 MDHEN and CDR2 SYDVKM. CDR3 length: 12 residues. CDR3 sequence (DNA): TGTGCCAGCAACTCCCCGGGCAACGAGCAGTACTTC. It is translated as CASNSPGNEQYF. The full variable domain, in which reference TRBV28 and TRBJ2-7 provide the parts outside the CDR3, is DVKVTQSSRYLVKRTGEKVFLECVQDMDHENMFWYRQDPGLGLRLIYFSYDVKMKEKGDIPEGYSVSREKKERFSLILESASTNQTSMYLCASNSPGNEQYFGPGTRLTVT.

The V call is TRBV19, the J call TRBJ1-2; no clear D gene. This CDR3 is 10 amino acids long. Trimming pared 7 bases from V and 8 bases from J, leaving 8 bases between. The germline gives CDR1 LNHDA, CDR2 SQIVND (reference sequence). The chain's CDR3 is CASKEEGYTF. The CDR3 nucleotides read TGTGCCAGTAAAGAAGAAGGCTACACCTTC.

This clonotype showed up many times. This chain links TRBV11-2 with TRBJ2-7; 9 nucleotides line up with TRBD1. CDR1 SGHAT and CDR2 FQNNGV come from the germline V gene. The junction had 6 bases not matched to a gene; V was cut back by 0 bases and J by 0 bases. The CDR3 is 17 amino acids. The CDR3, as DNA: TGTGCCAGCAGCTTAGATCCCGGGACAGGGAGCTCCTACGAGCAGTACTTC. It codes for CASSLDPGTGSSYEQYF.

This clonotype was detected many times. This sequence joins TRBV18 and TRBJ2-7; 9 bases line up with TRBD1. Trimming took 3 bases from V and 5 from J; bases not matched to a gene: 14. The CDR3 is 17 residues long. The germline gives CDR1 KGHSH, CDR2 LQKENI. The CDR3: CASSPLRTGTGFHEQYF. CDR3 DNA: TGTGCCAGCTCACCGTTGAGGACCGGGACAGGGTTCCACGAGCAGTACTTC. The full variable domain, in which reference TRBV18 and TRBJ2-7 provide the parts outside the CDR3, is NAGVMQNPRHLVRRRGQEARLRCSPMKGHSHVYWYRQLPEEGLKFMVYLQKENIIDESGMPKERFSAEFPKEGPSILRIQQVVRGDSAAYFCASSPLRTGTGFHEQYFGPGTRLTVT.

The V and J genes are TRBV2 and TRBJ2-1; TRBD2 aligns across 8 bases. The CDR3 totals 15 residues. The germline gives CDR1 SNHLY, CDR2 FYNNEI. Germline trimming cut 8 bases from V and 10 bases from J; bases unmatched to any gene: 16. The CDR3 region has the DNA TGTGCCAGCGCCAATAACCCGGGACTAGGGTACGAGCAGTTCTTC. Translated, it gives CASANNPGLGYEQFF.

This clonotype has only a few counts. The rearrangement joins TRBV3-1 to TRBJ2-4; 10 positions agree with TRBD1. Germline lookup yields CDR1 LGHDT and CDR2 YNNKEL (reference sequence). With 1 base clipped from V and 10 bases from J, the junction kept 1 base outside the gene matches. The CDR3 consists of 13 residues. CDR3 loop: CASSQGTGGIQYF. CDR3 nucleotide sequence: TGTGCCAGCAGCCAAGGGACAGGGGGAATTCAGTACTTC. The variable domain in full, completed from reference TRBV3-1 and TRBJ2-4, reads DTAVSQTPKYLVTQMGNDKSIKCEQNLGHDTMYWYKQDSKKFLKIMFSYNNKELIINETVPNRFSPKSPDKAHLNLHINSLELGDSAVYFCASSQGTGGIQYFGAGTRLSVL.

V gene TRBV9 combines with J gene TRBJ2-5; D gene uncertain. The V gene's germline CDR1 is SGDLS and CDR2 YYNGEE. The V gene lost 3 bases and the J gene lost 5 bases, with 14 bases spanning the gap. The CDR3 contains 14 residues. The CDR3 here is CASSDRSVGETQYF. The CDR3 DNA follows: TGTGCCAGCAGCGACCGGAGTGTAGGGGAGACCCAGTACTTC.

This clonotype appeared many times. This chain uses TRBV7-8 with TRBJ1-1; D is possibly TRBD1 (5 bases). Germline CDR1 is SGHVS and CDR2 is FQNEAQ. V was shortened by 5 bases and J by 4 bases, with 20 bases between the two germline ends. The CDR3 runs to 16 residues. CDR3 DNA: TGTGCCAGCAGCACATTGATTGTGACAGCTAGCACTGAAGCTTTCTTT. As protein: CASSTLIVTASTEAFF.

This chain links TRBV19 with TRBJ1-1; 8 bases agree with TRBD1. The CDR3 is made up of 14 amino acids. CDR1 LNHDA and CDR2 SQIVND come from the germline V gene (reference sequence). The trim removed 8 bases at V and 0 bases at J, leaving 5 bases unmatched. The CDR3 reads CASLPGGLNTEAFF. In DNA form, the CDR3 reads TGTGCCAGTCTCCCAGGGGGCTTGAACACTGAAGCTTTCTTT.

V and J are TRBV11-3 and TRBJ2-5; D is possibly TRBD1 or TRBD2 (5 bases each). Trimming removed 3 bases at V and 4 bases at J, with 15 bases between. This CDR3 spans 15 amino acids. Germline V gives CDR1 SGHNT, CDR2 YENEEA. CDR3 sequence (DNA): TGTGCCAGCAGCTTTAGTTCGGGGCTAACAGAGACCCAGTACTTC. Translation: CASSFSSGLTETQYF.